This T cell receptor (beta chain) was documented in a study of blood T cell repertoires in COVID-19. Background on the study: Nucleic acid was either cDNA or gDNA, and it came from T cells, B-cell-depleted T cells, or PBMCs.

The CDR3 has 14 amino acids. Trimming took 4 bases from V and 2 from J; bases not matched to a gene: 3. Per germline, CDR1 SGHVS and CDR2 FNYEAQ. Sequencing was performed with immunoSEQ multiplex PCR; in TCRdb, only in-frame clones are kept and a portion is missing. Here the sample spans some 45,000 clones, approximately 93% being singletons. This TCR was recovered from a man in his sixties with COVID-19, enrolled during active disease. Sequenced input: peripheral blood. The chain combines TRBV7-6 with TRBJ1-2; 8 bases map to TRBD1. CDR3 coding DNA: TGTGCCAGCAGCTCCGACAGGGGCAACTATGGCTACACCTTC. It translates to CASSSDRGNYGYTF.